Below are 13 T cell receptor beta chains sequenced from a single sample in a study of cytomegalovirus exposure and HLA in healthy donors. This PCR relied on a set of 60 Vbeta primers and 13 Jbeta primers. Measured with immunoSEQ multiplex PCR; TCRdb has only the in-frame clones, and not every one. The sample consists of about 100,000 clones, about four fifths of them appearing once. The source material was PBMCs. All receptors come from a female donor in good health and CMV-seropositive.

The chain employs TRBV29-1 and TRBJ2-3; 8 nucleotides match TRBD1. The germline V gene has CDR1 SQVTM and CDR2 ANQGSEA. Trimming took 7 bases from V and 3 from J; bases not matched to a gene: 6. CDR3 length: 13 residues. The CDR3 protein is CSGDRGGTDTQYF. The CDR3 DNA reads as TGCAGCGGCGACAGGGGCGGGACAGATACGCAGTATTTT.

For the CDR3, the DNA is TGCGCCAGCAGCCAAGGCGCAGGATACTCCTACAATGAGCAGTTCTTC. Protein sequence: CASSQGAGYSYNEQFF. The rearrangement uses TRBV4-3 and TRBJ2-1; no clear D. V was shortened by 1 base and J by 0 bases, with 10 bases between the two germline ends. CDR3 length: 16 residues. Germline V gene sequence: CDR1 LGHNA, CDR2 YSLEER.

The sample holds a few counts of this clone. The V gene is TRBV4-3, the J gene TRBJ2-7, with 7 bases that match TRBD2. Per germline, CDR1 LGHNA and CDR2 YSLEER. Germline trimming cut 1 base from V and 7 bases from J; bases unmatched to any gene: 10. This CDR3 comprises 15 residues. CDR3 DNA sequence: TGCGCCAGCAGCCAAGCCCAGCGGGGTGTGGGGGAGCAGTACTTC. Translating it yields CASSQAQRGVGEQYF.

V and J are TRBV11-2 and TRBJ2-5; 12 nucleotides line up with TRBD2. This CDR3 contains 16 residues. Germline values: CDR1 SGHAT, CDR2 FQNNGV. The J segment lost 5 bases and the V segment lost 5 bases, leaving 9 bases of the junction unmatched. DNA for the CDR3: TGTGCCAGCAGCCTAGGGACTAGCGGGCCGCCGGAGACCCAGTACTTC. This codes for CASSLGTSGPPETQYF.

The sample holds one count of this clone. The chain recombines TRBV6-1 with TRBJ2-7; D gene uncertain. Germline V CDR1 and CDR2: MNHNS, SASEGT. The CDR3 length is 11 residues. V was clipped by 8 bases and J by 3 bases, with 8 bases between them. The CDR3 DNA reads as TGTGCCAGCCGAGGCGGCTACGAGCAGTACTTC. Protein: CASRGGYEQYF.

The CDR3 here is CASSFTSGSDEQFF. CDR3 bases: TGCGCCAGCAGCTTCACTAGCGGGAGCGATGAGCAGTTCTTC. This rearrangement joins TRBV5-1 to TRBJ2-1; 11 bases are a match to TRBD2. The CDR3 has 14 amino acids. CDR1 is SGHRS, CDR2 YFSETQ, per germline. J gave up 8 bases and V 2 bases, and 3 bases lay outside the gene matches.

A word on this clone: The junction differs from germline at one of its ends, possibly a read error. This chain uses TRBV6-1 with TRBJ2-4, with a possible D match to TRBD1 (5 bases). Germline V lookup: CDR1 MNHNS, CDR2 SASEGT. The CDR3 covers 16 residues. CDR3 sequence (DNA): TGTGCCAGCAGTGAAGCGGCAGGGAAAGCAAAAAACAGTCAGTACTTC. It codes for CASSEAAGKAKNSQYF.

Concerning this clone itself: Compared with germline, one end of the junction differs, possibly owing to a read error. This chain uses TRBV7-9 with TRBJ2-7; D is perhaps TRBD2 (6 bases). CDR3 length: 18 amino acids. Germline lookup yields CDR1 SEHNR and CDR2 FQNEAQ (reference sequence). CDR3 region: CSSSSGAWGDDPTYEQYF. The CDR3 coding sequence is TGTTCCAGCAGCTCTGGCGCATGGGGGGATGATCCTACCTACGAGCAGTACTTC.

This clone was picked up one time. This chain joins TRBV11-2 and TRBJ2-7; 8 bases fit TRBD2. Germline loops: CDR1 SGHAT, CDR2 FQNNGV. The CDR3 covers 19 residues. V was pared by 4 bases and J by 6 bases, with 23 bases of the junction left unmatched. CDR3 sequence reads: CASSSTNFQKGRGGLEQYF. Written as DNA, the CDR3 is TGTGCCAGCAGCTCTACTAACTTTCAAAAGGGACGGGGGGGCCTCGAGCAGTACTTC.

The V call is TRBV7-8, the J call TRBJ1-1, with a possible D match to TRBD1 (5 bases). Trimming shortened V by 0 bases and J by 3 bases, and 8 bases separated the two germline ends. CDR1 and CDR2 (germline): SGHVS, FQNEAQ. This CDR3 region has 14 residues. The DNA of the CDR3 is TGTGCCAGCAGCTTAGCCGGGGGGTACACTGAAGCTTTCTTT. It specifies CASSLAGGYTEAFF.

The CDR3 loop is CARSKWVGRGPMNTEAFF. The CDR3 DNA follows: TGTGCCAGAAGCAAGTGGGTGGGCAGGGGTCCGATGAACACTGAAGCTTTCTTT. The rearrangement uses TRBV7-5 and TRBJ1-1; the D call of TRBD1 is as the table states it, not checked on the DNA. TRBV7-5 is an annotated pseudogene. The CDR3 is made up of 18 amino acids.

The gene calls are TRBV7-2 and TRBJ2-7; tentatively, D is TRBD2 (5 bases). Germline V lookup: CDR1 SGHTA, CDR2 FQGNSA. This CDR3 has 16 residues. V was cut by 5 bases and J by 0 bases, with 17 bases left in between. The CDR3 here is CASSPVESGRSYEQYF. CDR3 DNA: TGTGCCAGCAGCCCTGTGGAGAGCGGCCGCTCCTACGAGCAGTACTTC.

The chain recombines TRBV6-5 with TRBJ1-2; TRBD1 is a possible D gene (6 bases). V was clipped by 8 bases and J by 3 bases, with 13 bases between them. Looked up from germline, CDR1 is MNHEY and CDR2 is SVGAGI. This CDR3 spans 13 amino acids. Here the CDR3 DNA reads TGTGCCAGCGGGGCGAACAGGGACTATGGCTACACCTTC. This encodes CASGANRDYGYTF.